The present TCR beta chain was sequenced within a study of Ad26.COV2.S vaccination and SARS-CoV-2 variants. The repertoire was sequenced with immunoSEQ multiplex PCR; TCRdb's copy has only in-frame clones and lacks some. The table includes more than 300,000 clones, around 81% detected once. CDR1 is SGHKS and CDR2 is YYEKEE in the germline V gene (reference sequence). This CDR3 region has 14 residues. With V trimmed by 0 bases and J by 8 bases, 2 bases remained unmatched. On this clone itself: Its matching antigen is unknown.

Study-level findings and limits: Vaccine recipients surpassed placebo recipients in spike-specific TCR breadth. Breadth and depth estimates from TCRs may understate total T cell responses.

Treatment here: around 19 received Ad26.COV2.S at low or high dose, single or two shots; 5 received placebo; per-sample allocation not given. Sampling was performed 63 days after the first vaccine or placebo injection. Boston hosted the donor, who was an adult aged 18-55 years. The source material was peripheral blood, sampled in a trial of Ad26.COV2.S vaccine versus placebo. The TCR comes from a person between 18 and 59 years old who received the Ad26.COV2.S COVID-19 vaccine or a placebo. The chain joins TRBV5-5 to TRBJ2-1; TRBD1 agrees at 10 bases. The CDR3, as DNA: TGTGCCAGCAGCTTGGGACAGGGGGCGGATGAGCAGTTCTTC. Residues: CASSLGQGADEQFF.